Given below is one T cell receptor (beta chain) in context. The sample originates from a study of blood T cell repertoires in COVID-19. Study details: Some COVID-19 samples were acute and others convalescent; all came from the United States, Italy and Spain.

The germline V gene has CDR1 SQVTM and CDR2 ANQGSEA. This CDR3 spans 11 amino acids. J gave up 9 bases and V 7 bases, and 7 bases lay outside the gene matches. Per the original methods: Nucleated cell number was recorded as an estimate derived from reference gene primer amplification. Sequenced by immunoSEQ multiplex PCR; TCRdb stores in-frame clones only, minus some. Clone size and the V and J calls come from that table; the DNA yielded D and trimming. The repertoire holds under 90,000 clones, with around 86% as singletons. The chain carries TRBV29-1 and TRBJ1-1, with 8 nucleotides matching TRBD1. The source material was peripheral blood. This clonotype originated in an elderly woman with active or convalescent COVID-19. Here the CDR3 reads CSASDRDKAFF. DNA of the CDR3: TGCAGCGCCTCGGACAGGGATAAAGCTTTCTTT.